This T cell receptor (beta chain) was sequenced for a study of cytomegalovirus exposure and HLA in healthy donors. As for the study in general: Early released data comprised 80 million to 100 million unique TCRs from HLA-typed donors.

J gave up 3 bases and V 7 bases, and 6 bases lay outside the gene matches. Germline V gene lookup returns CDR1 SQVTM and CDR2 ANQGSEA. The CDR3 is 14 amino acids. 60 Vbeta and 13 Jbeta primers were used in PCR. The data were produced by immunoSEQ multiplex PCR, yet TCRdb's version contains in-frame clones alone and is incomplete. Among about 170,000 clones listed, approximately 78% were seen once. Study observations and caveats: Presence/absence analyses assumed roughly uniform sequencing depth across donors. Most observed TCR sequences were rare, whereas some public TCRs were detected in many donors.

As to this clone: The target antigen is unknown.

V usage is TRBV29-1 and J usage is TRBJ2-3; TRBD2 matches at 11 bases. The clonotype comes from a woman in her late teens or twenties in good health and CMV-seronegative. The sequenced material came from PBMCs. The CDR3 sequence: CSGLAGGQTDTQYF. The CDR3 nucleotides read TGCAGCGGGTTAGCGGGGGGGCAGACAGATACGCAGTATTTT.